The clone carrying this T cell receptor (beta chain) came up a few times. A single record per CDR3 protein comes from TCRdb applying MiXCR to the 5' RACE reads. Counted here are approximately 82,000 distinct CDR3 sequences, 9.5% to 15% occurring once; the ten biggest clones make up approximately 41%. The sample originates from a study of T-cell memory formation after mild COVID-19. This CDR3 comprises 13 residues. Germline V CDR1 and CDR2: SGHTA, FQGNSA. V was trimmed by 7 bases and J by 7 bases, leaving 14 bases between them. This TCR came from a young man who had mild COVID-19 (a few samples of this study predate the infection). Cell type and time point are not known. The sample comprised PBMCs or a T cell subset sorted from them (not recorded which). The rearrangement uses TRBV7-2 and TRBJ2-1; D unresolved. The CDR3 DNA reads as TGTGCCAGCACTACGGACGGAGATAATGAGCAGTTCTTC. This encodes CASTTDGDNEQFF.